The 20 T cell receptor beta chains below come from one sample, sequenced in a study of blood T cell repertoires in COVID-19. Method: immunoSEQ multiplex PCR; TCRdb's copy keeps in-frame clones and lacks some. Of roughly 100,000 clones detected, approximately 86% appear once; the ten largest clones hold 5.2%. Sequenced input: peripheral blood. Receptor source: a woman between 45 and 65 years old with COVID-19, enrolled during active disease.

J is TRBJ2-1 and V is TRBV20-1; no definite D call. The germline V gene has CDR1 DFQATT and CDR2 SNEGSKA (reference sequence). This CDR3 contains 11 residues. Trimming took 3 bases from V and 5 from J, leaving 5 bases between them. The CDR3 loop is CSARSDNEQFF. In DNA form, the CDR3 reads TGCAGTGCTAGGTCGGACAATGAGCAGTTCTTC.

This clone was found once. The chain is built from TRBV7-2 and TRBJ2-1, with D uncertain. Germline-derived CDR1 and CDR2 are SGHTA and FQGNSA. This CDR3 contains 14 residues. Deletions cut 5 bases from V and 3 bases from J, with 11 bases between. The CDR3 is CASSPVNLYNEQFF. The CDR3 nucleotides read TGTGCCAGCAGCCCAGTTAATCTCTACAATGAGCAGTTCTTC.

The genes are TRBV10-3 and TRBJ1-1; D perhaps matches TRBD1 (5 bases). The V gene lost 11 bases and the J gene lost 3 bases, with 19 bases spanning the gap. The CDR3 runs 14 residues. Germline values: CDR1 ENHRY, CDR2 SYGVKD. The CDR3 bases are TGTGCCGTCCGGGAGGCGGAGGGGTACACTGAAGCTTTCTTT. Its protein product is CAVREAEGYTEAFF.

The V and J genes are TRBV20-1 and TRBJ1-4; 8 bases fit TRBD1. V was clipped by 3 bases and J by 4 bases; unmatched bases: 16. Germline CDR1 and CDR2: DFQATT and SNEGSKA (reference sequence). The CDR3 loop spans 18 amino acids. The CDR3 sequence is CSASPAPGTGTDNEKLFF. CDR3 nucleotide sequence: TGCAGTGCTAGTCCAGCGCCCGGGACAGGAACCGATAATGAAAAACTGTTTTTT.

The V call is TRBV5-8, the J call TRBJ1-2; unclear D gene. V was pared by 0 bases and J by 3 bases, with 12 bases between. The CDR3 has 15 amino acids. Germline V gene sequence: CDR1 SGHTS, CDR2 YDEGEE. This CDR3 is CASSLAGGLDYGYTF. The CDR3 nucleotides read TGTGCCAGCAGCTTGGCTGGTGGGCTTGACTATGGCTACACCTTC.

This chain uses TRBV3-1 (or the pseudogene TRBV3-2) with TRBJ2-3; 10 bases match TRBD2. J lost 8 bases, V lost 3 bases, and 5 bases had no gene match. Germline CDR1 is LGHDT and CDR2 is YNNKEL (reference sequence). This CDR3 region has 14 residues. This chain's CDR3 is CASSQSGGDGTQYF. CDR3 nucleotide sequence: TGTGCCAGCAGCCAGAGCGGGGGGGATGGTACGCAGTATTTT.

The chain uses TRBV6-5 and TRBJ2-7; 8 nucleotides align to TRBD1. Trimming cost V 0 bases and J 4 bases; bases outside gene matches: 8. In germline, CDR1 is MNHEY, CDR2 SVGAGI. This CDR3 spans 16 amino acids. The CDR3: CASSYSLGQGGYEQYF. CDR3 coding DNA: TGTGCCAGCAGTTACTCATTAGGACAGGGTGGATACGAGCAGTACTTC.

For this clone: This same CDR3 is encoded by further DNA sequences in the sample. The chain joins TRBV3-1 (or the pseudogene TRBV3-2) to TRBJ1-5, with 7 bases that match TRBD1. The CDR3 loop spans 13 amino acids. The germline V gene encodes CDR1 LGHDT and CDR2 YNNKEL (reference sequence). J gave up 4 bases and V 3 bases, and 0 bases lay outside the gene matches. CDR3 DNA: TGTGCCAGCAGCCAGGACAGGAATCAGCCCCAGCATTTT. The encoded protein is CASSQDRNQPQHF.

This clone was recorded once. The J gene is TRBJ2-3, the V gene TRBV19; the D is unclear. V lost 3 bases to trimming and J lost 3 bases, with 13 bases between them. The CDR3 length is 15 residues. The germline V gene encodes CDR1 LNHDA and CDR2 SQIVND (reference sequence). The CDR3 sequence is CASSILDGLTDTQYF. CDR3 nucleotide sequence: TGTGCCAGTAGTATCCTAGACGGGTTGACAGATACGCAGTATTTT. Variable domain in full (rest from reference TRBV19 and TRBJ2-3): DGGITQSPKYLFRKEGQNVTLSCEQNLNHDAMYWYRQDPGQGLRLIYYSQIVNDFQKGDIAEGYSVSREKKESFPLTVTSAQKNPTAFYLCASSILDGLTDTQYFGPGTRLTVL.

The V gene is TRBV4-2, the J gene TRBJ1-3; a weak D match, TRBD1 (5 bases). The V gene's germline CDR1 is LGHNA and CDR2 YNFKEQ. Trimming stripped 0 bases from V and 9 bases from J, with 9 bases between. CDR3 size: 13 residues. The DNA for the CDR3 is TGTGCCAGCAGCCAAGAGGGGGAGGGCACCATATATTTT. As protein: CASSQEGEGTIYF.

This clone came up a few times. This sequence joins TRBV4-3 and TRBJ1-5; D might be TRBD1 (6 bases). The CDR3 loop spans 15 amino acids. CDR1 LGHNA and CDR2 YSLEER come from the germline V gene. V lost 0 bases, J lost 3 bases, and 9 bases lay in between. The chain's CDR3 is CASSQDTGSNQPQHF. DNA of the CDR3: TGCGCCAGCAGCCAAGACACAGGGTCCAATCAGCCCCAGCATTTT.

The chain combines TRBV10-2 with TRBJ1-3; D might be TRBD1 (5 bases). CDR3 length: 13 residues. The germline gives CDR1 WSHSY, CDR2 SAAADI. V lost 9 bases, J lost 0 bases, and 9 bases lay in between. This chain's CDR3 is CARQDISGNTIYF. CDR3 DNA: TGCGCCAGACAGGATATCTCTGGAAACACCATATATTTT.

In this sample, this clone turned up a few times. The rearrangement links TRBV9 to TRBJ2-5, with D tentatively TRBD2 (5 bases). The germline gives CDR1 SGDLS, CDR2 YYNGEE. This CDR3 is built from 13 residues. V lost 0 bases to trimming and J lost 5 bases, with 8 bases between them. As DNA, the CDR3 is TGTGCCAGCAGCGTAGGCGGGCGGGAGACCCAGTACTTC. Protein product: CASSVGGRETQYF. Full variable domain (missing parts from reference TRBV9 and TRBJ2-5): DSGVTQTPKHLITATGQRVTLRCSPRSGDLSVYWYQQSLDQGLQFLIQYYNGEERAKGNILERFSAQQFPDLHSELNLSSLELGDSALYFCASSVGGRETQYFGPGTRLLVL.

The sample holds many counts of this clone. The chain couples TRBV7-3 to TRBJ2-7, with 8 bases identical to TRBD1. This CDR3 is built from 14 residues. The germline V gene encodes CDR1 SGHTA and CDR2 FQGTGA. V shed 6 bases and J 3 bases; nucleotides not matched to a gene: 7. As DNA, the CDR3 is TGTGCCAGCAGGGACCGGACAGGGAACTACGAGCAGTACTTC. Translation gives CASRDRTGNYEQYF.

This clone was observed many times. The chain links TRBV2 to TRBJ2-3; 9 bases are a match to TRBD2. The CDR3 is 15 residues long. Germline trimming cut 3 bases from V and 5 bases from J; bases unmatched to any gene: 6. In germline, CDR1 is SNHLY, CDR2 FYNNEI. The CDR3 DNA follows: TGTGCCAGCAGTGATGAGCGGGGGGCGGGAGATACGCAGTATTTT. Its translation is CASSDERGAGDTQYF.

V gene TRBV30 combines with J gene TRBJ1-4, with a weak D call TRBD1 (5 bases). The CDR3 runs 16 residues. Germline-derived CDR1 and CDR2 are GTSNPN and SVGIG (reference sequence). Trimming removed 4 bases at V and 3 bases at J, with 18 bases between. CDR3 residues: CAWNSGPVVANEKLFF. DNA of the CDR3: TGTGCCTGGAACTCAGGGCCCGTTGTCGCTAATGAAAAACTGTTTTTT.

The gene calls are TRBV4-1 and TRBJ1-1; perhaps TRBD1 as D (5 bases). V shed 5 bases and J shed 2 bases, with 24 bases lying between them. This CDR3 is 18 amino acids long. Germline V gene data show CDR1 as MGHRA and CDR2 as YSYEKL. CDR3 amino acids: CASSSHPRGPSLNTEAFF. The CDR3 coding sequence is TGCGCCAGCAGCTCTCACCCAAGGGGCCCATCGCTTAACACTGAAGCTTTCTTT.

This clone turned up a few times. The chain is built from TRBV19 and TRBJ1-5, with 7 positions matching TRBD1. CDR3 length: 13 amino acids. The ends lost 5 bases at V and 7 bases at J; junction bases unmatched: 5. Germline assignment: CDR1 LNHDA and CDR2 SQIVND (reference sequence). The CDR3 DNA sequence: TGTGCCAGTAGTGACAGGGCGGGACAGCCCCAGCATTTT. Amino acids: CASSDRAGQPQHF.

The chain couples TRBV13 to TRBJ2-1; maybe TRBD1 (6 bases). In germline, CDR1 is PRHDT, CDR2 FYEKMQ (reference sequence). The CDR3 runs to 15 residues. The V end was cut by 0 bases, the J end by 2 bases, with 8 bases between. The CDR3 loop reads CASSLGGGPYNEQFF. CDR3 bases: TGTGCCAGCAGCTTAGGAGGGGGTCCCTACAATGAGCAGTTCTTC. Supplemented by reference TRBV13 and TRBJ2-1, the full variable domain reads AAGVIQSPRHLIKEKRETATLKCYPIPRHDTVYWYQQGPGQDPQFLISFYEKMQSDKGSIPDRFSAQQFSDYHSELNMSSLELGDSALYFCASSLGGGPYNEQFFGPGTRLTVL.

This chain joins TRBV2 and TRBJ2-5, with 10 bases fitting TRBD1. J lost 4 bases, V lost 4 bases, and 3 bases had no gene match. CDR3 length: 14 amino acids. Germline CDR1 and CDR2: SNHLY and FYNNEI. The CDR3 coding sequence is TGTGCCAGCAGTGGACAGGGGGCTCGAGAGACCCAGTACTTC. It yields the protein CASSGQGARETQYF.